The text below deals with one T cell receptor (beta chain). Its target is unknown. This CDR3 spans 16 amino acids. The V gene end was trimmed by 1 base and the J gene end by 3 bases; junction bases not matched to a gene: 3. CDR1 and CDR2 (germline): LGHNA, YNFKEQ. At the time of sampling, donors were nominally healthy, though unrecorded immune exposures were likely. The data are from a study of cytomegalovirus exposure and HLA in healthy donors. A multiplex PCR was run with 60 Vbeta primers and 13 Jbeta primers. Clones were read by immunoSEQ multiplex PCR, and TCRdb kept only the in-frame ones, dropping some. The repertoire consists of 150,000 to 200,000 clones, with 76% occurring once and the leading ten covering 2.5% to 3.5%. Broader study findings: Later analysis revealed greater clonal expansion in HLA-associated TCR beta chains than in equally common others. TCR beta chain V- and J-gene trimming was linked, in a later analysis, to a missense variant in DCLRE1C.

The genes are TRBV4-2 and TRBJ2-1, with 10 bases aligning to TRBD2. This clonotype originated in a male donor in good health and CMV-seronegative. Sample: PBMCs. This chain's CDR3 is CASSQVSGGDYNEQFF. The CDR3 bases are TGTGCCAGCAGCCAAGTAAGCGGGGGGGACTACAATGAGCAGTTCTTC.